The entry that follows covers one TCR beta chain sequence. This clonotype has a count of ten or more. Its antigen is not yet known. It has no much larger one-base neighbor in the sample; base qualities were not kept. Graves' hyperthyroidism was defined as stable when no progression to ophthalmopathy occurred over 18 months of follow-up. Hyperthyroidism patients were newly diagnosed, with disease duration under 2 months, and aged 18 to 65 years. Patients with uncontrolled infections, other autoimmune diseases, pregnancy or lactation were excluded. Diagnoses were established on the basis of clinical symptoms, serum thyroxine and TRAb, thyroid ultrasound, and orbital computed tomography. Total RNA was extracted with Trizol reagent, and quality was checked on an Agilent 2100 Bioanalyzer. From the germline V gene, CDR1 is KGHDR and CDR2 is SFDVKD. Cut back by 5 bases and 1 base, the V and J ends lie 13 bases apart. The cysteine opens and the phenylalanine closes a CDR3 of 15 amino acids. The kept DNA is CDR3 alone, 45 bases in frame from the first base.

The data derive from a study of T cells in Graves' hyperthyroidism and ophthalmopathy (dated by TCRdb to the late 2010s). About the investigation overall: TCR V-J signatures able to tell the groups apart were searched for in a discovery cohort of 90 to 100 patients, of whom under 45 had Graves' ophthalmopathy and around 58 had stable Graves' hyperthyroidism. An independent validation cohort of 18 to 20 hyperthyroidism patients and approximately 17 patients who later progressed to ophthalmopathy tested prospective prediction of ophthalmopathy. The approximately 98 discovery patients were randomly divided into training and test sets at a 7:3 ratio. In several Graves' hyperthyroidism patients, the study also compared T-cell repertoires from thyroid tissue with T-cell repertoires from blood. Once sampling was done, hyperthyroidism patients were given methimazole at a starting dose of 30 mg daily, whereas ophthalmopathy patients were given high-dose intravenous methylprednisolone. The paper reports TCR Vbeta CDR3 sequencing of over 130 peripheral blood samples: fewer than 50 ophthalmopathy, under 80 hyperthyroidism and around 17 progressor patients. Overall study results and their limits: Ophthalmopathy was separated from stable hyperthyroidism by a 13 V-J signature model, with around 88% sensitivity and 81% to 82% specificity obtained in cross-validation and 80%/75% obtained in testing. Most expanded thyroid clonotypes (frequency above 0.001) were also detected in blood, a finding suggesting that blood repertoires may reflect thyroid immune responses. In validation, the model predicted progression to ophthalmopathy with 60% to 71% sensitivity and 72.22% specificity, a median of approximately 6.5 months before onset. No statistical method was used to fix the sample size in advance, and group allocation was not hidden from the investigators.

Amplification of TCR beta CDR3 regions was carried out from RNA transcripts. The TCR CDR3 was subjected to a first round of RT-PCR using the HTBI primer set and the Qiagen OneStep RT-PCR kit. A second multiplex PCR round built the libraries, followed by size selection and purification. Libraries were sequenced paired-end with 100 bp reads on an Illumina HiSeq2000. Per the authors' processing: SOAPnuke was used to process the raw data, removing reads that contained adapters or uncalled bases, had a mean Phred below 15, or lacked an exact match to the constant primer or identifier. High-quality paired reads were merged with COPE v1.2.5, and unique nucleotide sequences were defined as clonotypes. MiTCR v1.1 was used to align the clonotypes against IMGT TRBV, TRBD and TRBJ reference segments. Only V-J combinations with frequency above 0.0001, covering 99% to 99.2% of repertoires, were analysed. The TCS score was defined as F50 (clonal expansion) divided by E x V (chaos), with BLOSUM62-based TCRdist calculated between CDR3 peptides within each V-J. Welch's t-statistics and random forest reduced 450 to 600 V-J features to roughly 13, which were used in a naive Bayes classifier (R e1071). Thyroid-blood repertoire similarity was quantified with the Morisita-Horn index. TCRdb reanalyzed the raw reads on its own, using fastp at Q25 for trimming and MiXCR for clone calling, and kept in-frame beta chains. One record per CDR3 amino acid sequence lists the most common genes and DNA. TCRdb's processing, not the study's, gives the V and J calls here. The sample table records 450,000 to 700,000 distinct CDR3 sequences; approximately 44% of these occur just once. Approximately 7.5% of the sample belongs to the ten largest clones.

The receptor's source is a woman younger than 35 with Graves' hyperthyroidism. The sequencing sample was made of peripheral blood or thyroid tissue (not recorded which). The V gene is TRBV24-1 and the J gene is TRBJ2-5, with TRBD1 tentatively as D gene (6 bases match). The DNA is TGTGCCACCAGTGCCCCAGGGGCTAGCCAAGAGACCCAGTACTTC. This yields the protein CATSAPGASQETQYF.